These 10 T cell receptor beta chains were sequenced from one sample in a study of cytomegalovirus exposure and HLA in healthy donors. PCR used 60 Vbeta primers and 13 Jbeta primers. Libraries were prepared by immunoSEQ multiplex PCR; TCRdb keeps only in-frame clonotypes and omits some of them. The sample lists over 75,000 clones, around four fifths seen once, with about 6.6% in the top ten. The sample was PBMCs. The receptors stem from a man aged 35-49 years in good health and CMV-seropositive.

The V call is TRBV27, the J call TRBJ2-3, with 16 positions matching TRBD2. CDR1 is MNHEY and CDR2 is SMNVEV in the germline V gene (reference sequence). V shed 8 bases, J shed 0 bases, and the junction held 5 bases outside the gene matches. The CDR3 contains 17 residues. CDR3 protein: CASQGLAGGPSTDTQYF. CDR3 nucleotide sequence: TGTGCCAGCCAGGGACTAGCGGGGGGGCCTAGCACAGATACGCAGTATTTT.

This chain links TRBV28 with TRBJ1-1, with TRBD1 identical over 10 bases. V dropped 5 bases and J dropped 4; count of bases not matched to a gene: 4. Germline V CDR1 and CDR2: MDHEN, SYDVKM. The CDR3 has 14 amino acids. The CDR3 here is CASSPGTGVTEAFF. In DNA, the CDR3 is TGTGCCAGCAGTCCCGGGACAGGGGTCACTGAAGCTTTCTTT. The full variable domain, rest sourced from reference TRBV28 and TRBJ1-1, is DVKVTQSSRYLVKRTGEKVFLECVQDMDHENMFWYRQDPGLGLRLIYFSYDVKMKEKGDIPEGYSVSREKKERFSLILESASTNQTSMYLCASSPGTGVTEAFFGQGTRLTVV.

This chain joins TRBV5-4 and TRBJ2-7; 7 bases map to TRBD1. CDR3 length: 16 residues. Germline values: CDR1 SGHNT, CDR2 YYREEE (reference sequence). The V gene end was trimmed by 0 bases and the J gene end by 5 bases; junction bases not matched to a gene: 11. The CDR3 DNA sequence: TGTGCCAGCAGCTTGGGTCCACCGGGACAGAAGAACGAGCAGTACTTC. Its protein is CASSLGPPGQKNEQYF.

This clone was seen only a few times. The chain carries TRBV11-2 and TRBJ2-3, with unresolved D. This CDR3 has 12 residues. Germline V gene data show CDR1 as SGHAT and CDR2 as FQNNGV. V was pared by 6 bases and J by 6 bases, with 10 bases between. This chain's CDR3 is CASRTDSDTQYF. CDR3 sequence (DNA): TGTGCCAGCAGAACCGACTCGGATACGCAGTATTTT.

This chain connects TRBV28 to TRBJ1-1; D unclear. The CDR3 is 12 amino acids. CDR1 is MDHEN and CDR2 is SYDVKM in the germline V gene. V lost 7 bases and J lost 1, with 7 bases in between. CDR3 region: CASKQQNTEAFF. The CDR3 DNA follows: TGTGCCAGCAAACAACAGAACACTGAAGCTTTCTTT.

This clone has a handful of counts. The rearrangement links TRBV27 to TRBJ2-7; maybe TRBD2 (6 bases). This CDR3 spans 14 amino acids. From germline, CDR1 is MNHEY and CDR2 SMNVEV (reference sequence). The V end was cut by 2 bases, the J end by 2 bases, with 10 bases between. The CDR3 nucleotides are TGTGCCAGCAGTTTAGGTAGCGGCGCCTACGAGCAGTACTTC. Translated: CASSLGSGAYEQYF.

The CDR3 loop is CASSSGLKETQYF. In DNA, the CDR3 is TGTGCCAGCAGCAGCGGATTAAAAGAGACCCAGTACTTC. The chain is built from TRBV7-9 and TRBJ2-5; TRBD2 might be the D (5 bases). V lost 5 bases, J lost 3 bases, and 10 bases lay in between. Germline CDR1 and CDR2: SEHNR and FQNEAQ (reference sequence). The CDR3 totals 13 residues.

V gene TRBV6-1 combines with J gene TRBJ2-3; no reliable D call. The V and J ends lost 7 bases and 1 base respectively, with 12 bases between them. The germline CDR1 and CDR2 sequences are MNHNS and SASEGT. This CDR3 is 14 amino acids long. DNA of the CDR3: TGTGCCAGCATTCCGGAGTACGGCACAGATACGCAGTATTTT. This sequence encodes CASIPEYGTDTQYF.

This clone appeared once. The chain joins TRBV5-6 to TRBJ1-3; D call uncertain. The V and J ends lost 3 bases and 4 bases respectively, with 14 bases between them. Germline values: CDR1 SGHDT, CDR2 YYEEEE. CDR3 length: 15 residues. The CDR3 protein is CASSSSWTGGNTIYF. The DNA of the CDR3 is TGTGCCAGCAGCTCCTCGTGGACGGGGGGAAACACCATATATTTT. The full variable domain, completed using reference TRBV5-6 and TRBJ1-3, is DAGVTQSPTHLIKTRGQQVTLRCSPKSGHDTVSWYQQALGQGPQFIFQYYEEEERQRGNFPDRFSGHQFPNYSSELNVNALLLGDSALYLCASSSSWTGGNTIYFGEGSWLTVV.

The genes are TRBV4-3 and TRBJ1-2; 8 nucleotides agree with TRBD1. The junction had 11 bases not matched to a gene; V was cut back by 4 bases and J by 4 bases. CDR1 is LGHNA, CDR2 YSLEER, per germline. CDR3 size: 16 residues. The CDR3 here is CASSRSSGTGPYGYTF. The CDR3 coding sequence is TGCGCCAGCAGCCGCTCCTCCGGGACAGGACCCTATGGCTACACCTTC.